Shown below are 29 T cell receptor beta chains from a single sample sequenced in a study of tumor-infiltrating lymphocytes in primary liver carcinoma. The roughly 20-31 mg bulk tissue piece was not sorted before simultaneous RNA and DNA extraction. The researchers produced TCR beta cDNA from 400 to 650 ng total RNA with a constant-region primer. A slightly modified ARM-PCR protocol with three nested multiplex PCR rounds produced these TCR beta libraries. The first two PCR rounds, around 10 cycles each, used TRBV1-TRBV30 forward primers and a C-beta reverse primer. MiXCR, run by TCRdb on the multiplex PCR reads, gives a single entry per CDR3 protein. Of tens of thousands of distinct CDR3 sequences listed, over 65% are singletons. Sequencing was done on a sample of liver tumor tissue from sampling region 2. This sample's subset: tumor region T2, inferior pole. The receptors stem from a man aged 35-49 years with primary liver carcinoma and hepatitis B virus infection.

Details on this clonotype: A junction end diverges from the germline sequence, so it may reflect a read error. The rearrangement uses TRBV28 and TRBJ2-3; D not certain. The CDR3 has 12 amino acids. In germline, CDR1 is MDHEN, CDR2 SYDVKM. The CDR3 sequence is CASSLPFGTQQF. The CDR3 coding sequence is TGTGCCAGCAGTTTGCCGTTTGGTACGCAGCAATTT.

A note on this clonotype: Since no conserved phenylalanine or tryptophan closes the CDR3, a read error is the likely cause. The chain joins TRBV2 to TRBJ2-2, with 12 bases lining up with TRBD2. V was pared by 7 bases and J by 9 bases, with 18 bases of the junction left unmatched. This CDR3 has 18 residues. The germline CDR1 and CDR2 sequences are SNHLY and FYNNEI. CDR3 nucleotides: TGTGCCAGCAAGGGGGAAAAGTTGACTAGCGGGAGTGCCAGGGAGCTGTTTTAT. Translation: CASKGEKLTSGSARELFY.

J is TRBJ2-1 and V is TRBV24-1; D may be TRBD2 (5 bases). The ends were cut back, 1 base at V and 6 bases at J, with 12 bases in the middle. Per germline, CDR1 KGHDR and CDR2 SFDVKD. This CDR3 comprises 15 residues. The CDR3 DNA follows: TGTGCCACCAGTGATTTAGGCGCTAGCCCCAATGAGCAGTTCTTC. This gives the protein CATSDLGASPNEQFF.

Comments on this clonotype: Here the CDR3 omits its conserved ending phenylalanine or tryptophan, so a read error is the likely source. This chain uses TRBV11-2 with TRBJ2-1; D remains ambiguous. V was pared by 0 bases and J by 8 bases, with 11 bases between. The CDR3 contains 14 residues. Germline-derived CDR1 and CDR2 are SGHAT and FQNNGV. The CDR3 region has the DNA TGTGCCAGCAGCTTAGATCCCCGAGTAGATGAGCAGTTCATC. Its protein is CASSLDPRVDEQFI.

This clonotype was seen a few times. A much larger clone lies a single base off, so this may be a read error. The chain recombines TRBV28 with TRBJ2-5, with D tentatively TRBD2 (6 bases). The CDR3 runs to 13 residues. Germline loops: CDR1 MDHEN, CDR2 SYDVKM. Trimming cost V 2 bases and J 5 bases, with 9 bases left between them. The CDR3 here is CASSLLGGETQYF. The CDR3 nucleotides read TGTGCCAGCAGTTTACTTGGAGGGGAGACCCAGTACTTC.

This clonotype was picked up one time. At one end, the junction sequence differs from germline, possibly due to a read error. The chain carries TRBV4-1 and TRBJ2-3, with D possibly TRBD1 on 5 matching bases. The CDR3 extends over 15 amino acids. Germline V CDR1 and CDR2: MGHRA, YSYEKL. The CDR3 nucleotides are TGCGCCAGCAACCAAGTCTCGGACATCACAGATGCGCAGTATTTT. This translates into CASNQVSDITDAQYF.

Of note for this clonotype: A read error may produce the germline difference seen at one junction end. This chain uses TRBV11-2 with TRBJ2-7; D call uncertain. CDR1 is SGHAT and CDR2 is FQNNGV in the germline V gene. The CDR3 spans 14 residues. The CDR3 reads CAGSLVLHSYEKYF. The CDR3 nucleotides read TGTGCCGGCAGCTTAGTACTCCACTCCTACGAGAAGTACTTC.

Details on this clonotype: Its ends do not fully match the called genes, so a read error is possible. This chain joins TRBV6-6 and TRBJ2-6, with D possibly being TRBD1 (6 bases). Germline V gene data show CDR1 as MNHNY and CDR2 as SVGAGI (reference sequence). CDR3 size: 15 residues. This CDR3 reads CASSPTGSRANVLTF. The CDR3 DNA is TGTGCCAGCAGTCCTACAGGGTCCAGGGCCAACGTCCTGACATTC.

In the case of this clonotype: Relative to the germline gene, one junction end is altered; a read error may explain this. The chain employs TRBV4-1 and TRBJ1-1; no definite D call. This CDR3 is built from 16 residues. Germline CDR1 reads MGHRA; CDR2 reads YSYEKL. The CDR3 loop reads CAGSQEPENPNTEAFF. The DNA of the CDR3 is TGCGCCGGCAGCCAAGAACCCGAGAACCCTAACACTGAAGCTTTCTTT.

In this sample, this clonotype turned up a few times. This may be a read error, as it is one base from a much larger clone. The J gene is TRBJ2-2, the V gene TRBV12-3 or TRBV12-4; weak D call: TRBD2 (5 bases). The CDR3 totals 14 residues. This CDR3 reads CASRLTQLTGEPFF. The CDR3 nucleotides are TGTGCCAGCAGGCTAACCCAGTTGACCGGGGAGCCGTTTTTT.

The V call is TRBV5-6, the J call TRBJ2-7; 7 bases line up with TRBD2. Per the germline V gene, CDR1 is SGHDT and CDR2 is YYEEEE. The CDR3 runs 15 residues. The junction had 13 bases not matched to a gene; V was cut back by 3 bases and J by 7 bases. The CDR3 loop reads CASSSLSGIVQEQYF. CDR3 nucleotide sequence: TGTGCCAGCAGCTCGTTAAGCGGGATTGTCCAGGAGCAGTACTTC.

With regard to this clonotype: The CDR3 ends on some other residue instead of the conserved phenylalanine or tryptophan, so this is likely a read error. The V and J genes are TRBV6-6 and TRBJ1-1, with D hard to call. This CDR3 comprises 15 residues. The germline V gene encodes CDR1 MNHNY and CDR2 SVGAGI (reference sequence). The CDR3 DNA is TGTGTCAGCAGTTACGGCAGCCGGCTGAACACTGAAGCTTTCTCT. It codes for CVSSYGSRLNTEAFS.

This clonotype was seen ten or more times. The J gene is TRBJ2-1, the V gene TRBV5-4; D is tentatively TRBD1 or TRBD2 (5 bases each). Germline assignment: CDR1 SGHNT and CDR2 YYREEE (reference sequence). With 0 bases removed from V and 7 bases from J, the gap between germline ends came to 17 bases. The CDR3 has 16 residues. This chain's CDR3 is CASSLGSAVKGNEQFF. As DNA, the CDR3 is TGTGCCAGCAGCTTGGGGTCAGCGGTGAAGGGGAATGAGCAGTTCTTC.

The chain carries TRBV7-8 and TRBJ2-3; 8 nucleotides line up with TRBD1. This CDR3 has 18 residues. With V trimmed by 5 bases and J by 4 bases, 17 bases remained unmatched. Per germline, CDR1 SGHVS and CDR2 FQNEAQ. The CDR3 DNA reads TGTGCCAGCAGCCACTGGGACAGGTGGACTTCCCCCGCAGATACGCAGTATTTT. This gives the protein CASSHWDRWTSPADTQYF.

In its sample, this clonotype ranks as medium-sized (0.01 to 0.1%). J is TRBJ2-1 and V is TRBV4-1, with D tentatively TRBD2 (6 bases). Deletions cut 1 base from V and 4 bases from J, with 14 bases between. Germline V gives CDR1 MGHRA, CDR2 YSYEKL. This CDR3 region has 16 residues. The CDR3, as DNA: TGCGCCAGCAGCCAAGCGAAACGGGAGTTGTACAATGAGCAGTTCTTC. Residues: CASSQAKRELYNEQFF.

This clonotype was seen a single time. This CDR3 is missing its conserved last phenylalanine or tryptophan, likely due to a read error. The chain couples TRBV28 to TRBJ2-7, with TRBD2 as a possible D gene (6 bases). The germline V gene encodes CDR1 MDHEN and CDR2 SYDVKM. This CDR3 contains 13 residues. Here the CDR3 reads CAGSLGTAGEQYL. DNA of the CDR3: TGTGCCGGCAGTTTGGGGACGGCGGGAGAGCAGTACCTA.

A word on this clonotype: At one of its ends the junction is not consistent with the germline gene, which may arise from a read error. The CDR3 region is CTSGVSGRVYEQYF. CDR3 DNA sequence: TGTACCAGCGGCGTTAGCGGGAGAGTTTACGAGCAGTACTTC. This chain links TRBV7-8 with TRBJ2-7; 9 bases agree with TRBD2. Looked up from germline, CDR1 is SGHVS and CDR2 is FQNEAQ. CDR3 length equals 14 residues.

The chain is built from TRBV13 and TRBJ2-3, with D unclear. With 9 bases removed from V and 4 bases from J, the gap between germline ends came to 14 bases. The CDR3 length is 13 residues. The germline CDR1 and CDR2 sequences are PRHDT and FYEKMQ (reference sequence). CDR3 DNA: TGTGCCAGGACCTTAGAGAGTGCAGATACGCAGTATTTT. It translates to CARTLESADTQYF.

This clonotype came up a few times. The CDR3 spells CASSLNRGLTGELFF. In nucleotides, the CDR3 is TGTGCCAGCAGCTTAAACAGGGGGCTAACCGGGGAGCTGTTTTTT. The V gene is TRBV7-3, the J gene TRBJ2-2; 9 bases match TRBD1. The V segment lost 1 base and the J segment 5 bases; nucleotides outside the gene matches: 2. The CDR3 consists of 15 residues. Germline values: CDR1 SGHTA, CDR2 FQGTGA.

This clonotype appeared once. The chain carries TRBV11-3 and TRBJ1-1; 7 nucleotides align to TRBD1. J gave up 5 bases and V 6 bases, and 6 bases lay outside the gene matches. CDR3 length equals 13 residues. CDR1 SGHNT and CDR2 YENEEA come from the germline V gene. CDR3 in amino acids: CASSIAGGTEAFF. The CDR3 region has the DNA TGTGCCAGCAGTATAGCAGGGGGAACTGAAGCTTTCTTT.

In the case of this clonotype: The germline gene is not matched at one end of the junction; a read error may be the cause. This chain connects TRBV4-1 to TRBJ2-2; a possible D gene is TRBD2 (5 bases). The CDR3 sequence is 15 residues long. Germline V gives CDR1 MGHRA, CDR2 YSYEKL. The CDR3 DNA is TGCGCCAGCTGCCAAAAAGTTGCTAACACCGGGGAGCTGCTTTTT. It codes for CASCQKVANTGELLF.

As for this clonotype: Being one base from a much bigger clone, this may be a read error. CDR3 sequence: CAINNAGGRNQPQHF. The DNA for the CDR3 is TGTGCCATCAATAACGCGGGGGGACGCAATCAGCCCCAGCATTTT. This chain uses TRBV10-3 with TRBJ1-5, with D possibly TRBD1 on 5 matching bases. Germline V gene sequence: CDR1 ENHRY, CDR2 SYGVKD. V was pared by 7 bases and J by 2 bases, with 15 bases between. The CDR3 totals 15 residues.

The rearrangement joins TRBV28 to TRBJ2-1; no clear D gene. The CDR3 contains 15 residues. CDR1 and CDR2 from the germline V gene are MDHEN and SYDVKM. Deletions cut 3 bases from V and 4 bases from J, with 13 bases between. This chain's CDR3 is CASSLIGSSYNEQFF. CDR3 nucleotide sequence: TGTGCCAGCAGTTTGATAGGGTCTTCTTACAATGAGCAGTTCTTC.

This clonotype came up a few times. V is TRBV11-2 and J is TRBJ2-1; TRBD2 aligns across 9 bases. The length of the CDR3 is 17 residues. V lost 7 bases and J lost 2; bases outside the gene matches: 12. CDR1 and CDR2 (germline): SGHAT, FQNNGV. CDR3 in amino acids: CASILHRAGGPYNEQFF. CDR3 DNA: TGTGCCAGCATCCTCCATAGGGCGGGGGGGCCCTACAATGAGCAGTTCTTC.

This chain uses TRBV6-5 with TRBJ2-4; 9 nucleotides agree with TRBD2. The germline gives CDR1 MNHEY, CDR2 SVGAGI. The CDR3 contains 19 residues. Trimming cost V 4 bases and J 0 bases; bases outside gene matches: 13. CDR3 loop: CASSSLLTSGGGAKNIQYF. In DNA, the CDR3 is TGTGCCAGCAGTTCCCTATTGACTAGCGGAGGGGGAGCCAAAAACATTCAGTACTTC.

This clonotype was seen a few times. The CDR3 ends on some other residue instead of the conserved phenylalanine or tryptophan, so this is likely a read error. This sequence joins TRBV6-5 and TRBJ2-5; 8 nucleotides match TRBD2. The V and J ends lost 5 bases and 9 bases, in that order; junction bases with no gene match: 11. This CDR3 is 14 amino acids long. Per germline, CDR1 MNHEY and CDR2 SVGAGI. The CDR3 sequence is CASSTGLAGSAQYL. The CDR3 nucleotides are TGTGCCAGCAGTACCGGGCTAGCGGGTTCGGCCCAGTACTTA.

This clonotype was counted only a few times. The CDR3 DNA reads TGTGCCGTGGGAGCTAGCGGGTACAATGAGCAGTTCTTC. This gives the protein CAVGASGYNEQFF. The J gene is TRBJ2-1, the V gene TRBV19; 8 bases match TRBD2. CDR3 length: 13 amino acids. Trimming removed 11 bases from V and 4 bases from J; junction bases left unmatched: 7. The V gene's germline CDR1 is LNHDA and CDR2 SQIVND (reference sequence).

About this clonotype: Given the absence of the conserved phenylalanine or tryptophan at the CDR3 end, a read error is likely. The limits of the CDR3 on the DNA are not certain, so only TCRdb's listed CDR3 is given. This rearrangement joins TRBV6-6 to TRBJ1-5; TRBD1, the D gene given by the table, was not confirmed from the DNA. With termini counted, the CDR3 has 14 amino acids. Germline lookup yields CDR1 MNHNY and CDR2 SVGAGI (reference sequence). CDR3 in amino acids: CASSSSGGGQPQHS.

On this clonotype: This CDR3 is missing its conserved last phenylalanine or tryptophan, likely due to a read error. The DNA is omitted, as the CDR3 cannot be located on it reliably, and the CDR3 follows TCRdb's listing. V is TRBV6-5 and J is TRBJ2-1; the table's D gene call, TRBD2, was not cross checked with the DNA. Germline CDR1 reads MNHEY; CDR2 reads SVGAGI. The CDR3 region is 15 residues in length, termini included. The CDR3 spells CASSYRTATYNEHFL.